The 2 T cell receptor beta chains listed next were all sequenced from one sample in a study of siplizumab effects on memory and regulatory T cells. Generated by immunoSEQ multiplex PCR, the TCRdb table keeps only in-frame clones and is missing some. The table has approximately 75,000 clones, 93% seen once. The sequenced sample consisted of CD8+ T cells sorted from blood. These receptor sequences come from a human donor in good health.

V gene TRBV19 combines with J gene TRBJ1-1; tentatively, D is TRBD1 (6 bases). V was cut by 1 base and J by 1 base, with 10 bases left in between. This CDR3 has 15 residues. CDR1 and CDR2 (germline): LNHDA, SQIVND (reference sequence). The CDR3 DNA sequence: TGTGCCAGTAGTATAGTGACAGGTCCGAACACTGAAGCTTTCTTT. This codes for CASSIVTGPNTEAFF.

Only a few counts were recorded for this clone. The chain links TRBV19 to TRBJ1-1; D is undetermined. V was clipped by 3 bases and J by 5 bases, with 7 bases between them. Per germline, CDR1 LNHDA and CDR2 SQIVND (reference sequence). CDR3 length: 12 amino acids. The CDR3 protein is CASSMGETEAFF. CDR3 DNA sequence: TGTGCCAGTAGTATGGGTGAAACTGAAGCTTTCTTT.